This T cell receptor (beta chain) was observed in a study of human T cells and chemical hapten exposure. About the research overall: Per-sample TCR yield variability stemmed mainly from small pooled library volume differences.

The time point was: patch test 2, 6 weeks after DPC sensitization. Treatment described: therapeutic diphenylcyclopropenone sensitization with weekly scalp DPC. V shed 1 base and J shed 11 bases, with 8 bases lying between them. This CDR3 contains 11 residues. TCRdb re-called the RACE reads with MiXCR, one entry per CDR3 protein. The sample records 350,000 to 400,000 distinct CDR3 sequences, around 6% being singletons. Study findings and constraints: TCRs at high frequency, those above 1 in 1000, did not change with DPC sensitization. Significantly greater numbers of large CDR3 similarity clusters came from expanded TCRs than from controls.

This clonotype was observed at least ten times. Its antigen is not known. V gene TRBV12-3 or TRBV12-4 combines with J gene TRBJ1-1; no clear D gene. This specimen consisted of whole blood, obtained in connection with sensitization to the hapten diphenylcyclopropenone (DPC). This TCR was recovered from a woman aged 18-35 years with alopecia areata. Some clones in this sample may be carry-over from other donors' samples. The CDR3 DNA is TGTGCCAGCAGTTTAGAGGGTTGGGCTTTCTTT. Encoded protein: CASSLEGWAFF.